This entry concerns a single T cell receptor beta chain. Its target is unknown. The data derive from a study of T cell responses to AZD1222 COVID-19 vaccine. Produced via immunoSEQ multiplex PCR; TCRdb's table is partial and in-frame only. The table has approximately 130,000 clones, 85% to 95% seen once. The V gene lost 3 bases and the J gene lost 0 bases, with 0 bases spanning the gap. Germline V gives CDR1 LNHNV, CDR2 YYDKDF (reference sequence). This CDR3 is built from 12 residues. The study's findings and limits: Reportedly, nearly half of unique spike TCRs recognized epitopes outside B.1.351/B.1.1.7 mutations.

The TCR sequence derives from an adult in good health. V is TRBV15 and J is TRBJ1-3; D is ambiguous. The source material was peripheral blood, sampled on day 0 of AZD1222 vaccination. The CDR3 nucleotides read TGTGCCACCAGCAGCTCTGGAAACACCATATATTTT. Its translation: CATSSSGNTIYF.